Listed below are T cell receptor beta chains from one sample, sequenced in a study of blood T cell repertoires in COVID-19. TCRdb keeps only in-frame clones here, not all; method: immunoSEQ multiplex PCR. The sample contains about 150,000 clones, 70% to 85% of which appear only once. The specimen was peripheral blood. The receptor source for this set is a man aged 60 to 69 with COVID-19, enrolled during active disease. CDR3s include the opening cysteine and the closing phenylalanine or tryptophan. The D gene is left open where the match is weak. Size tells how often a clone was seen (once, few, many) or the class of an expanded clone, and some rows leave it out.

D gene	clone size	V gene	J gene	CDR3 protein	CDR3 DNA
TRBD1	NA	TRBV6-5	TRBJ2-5	CASSSTGEGTQYF	TGTGCCAGCAGCTCGACAGGGGAAGGGACCCAGTACTTC
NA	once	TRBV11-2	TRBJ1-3	CATNNRQGSGNTIYF	TGTGCCACTAATAACCGGCAGGGCTCTGGAAACACCATATATTTT
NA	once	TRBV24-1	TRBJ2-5	CATGKGEQWDF	TGTGCCACGGGGAAAGGGGAACAATGGGACTTC
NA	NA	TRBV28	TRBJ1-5	CASSLLPDSRNQPQHF	TGTGCCAGCAGTTTATTACCAGACAGTAGAAATCAGCCCCAGCATTTT
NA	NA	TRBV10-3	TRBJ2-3	CAIRNSQDTQYF	TGTGCCATCAGGAACTCCCAAGATACGCAGTATTTT
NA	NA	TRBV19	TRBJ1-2	CASSPQGGASNYGYTF	TGTGCCAGTAGCCCCCAAGGGGGGGCCTCTAACTATGGCTACACCTTC
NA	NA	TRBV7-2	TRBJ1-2	CASSLGWRGGYTF	TGTGCCAGCAGCTTAGGTTGGAGGGGTGGCTACACCTTC
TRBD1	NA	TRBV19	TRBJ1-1	CASQGQGNTEAFF	TGTGCCAGCCAAGGACAGGGGAACACTGAAGCTTTCTTT
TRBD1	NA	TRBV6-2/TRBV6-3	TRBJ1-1	CASSSNGQGARAFF	TGTGCCAGCAGTTCCAACGGACAGGGGGCGCGGGCTTTCTTT
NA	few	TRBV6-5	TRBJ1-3	CASSYGGRGSGNTIYF	TGTGCCAGCAGTTACGGAGGGCGGGGTTCTGGAAACACCATATATTTT
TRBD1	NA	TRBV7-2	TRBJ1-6	CASSLVGTGSSPLHF	TGTGCCAGCAGCTTAGTGGGGACAGGGTCTTCACCCCTCCACTTT
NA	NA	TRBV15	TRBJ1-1	CATSSILPGPEAFF	TGTGCCACCAGCAGTATTTTACCCGGTCCTGAAGCTTTCTTT
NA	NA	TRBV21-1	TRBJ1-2	CATNHSGTGGGGYTF	TGTGCCACCAATCACTCCGGGACAGGGGGCGGAGGCTACACCTTC
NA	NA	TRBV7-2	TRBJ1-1	CASSLLAANTEAFF	TGTGCCAGCAGCTTATTAGCCGCGAACACTGAAGCTTTCTTT
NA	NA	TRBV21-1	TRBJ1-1	CASSKVEGQNTEAFF	TGTGCCAGCAGCAAAGTGGAGGGGCAGAACACTGAAGCTTTCTTT
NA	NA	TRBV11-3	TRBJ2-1	CASSTGLSEQFF	TGTGCCAGCAGCACCGGACTCAGTGAGCAGTTCTTC
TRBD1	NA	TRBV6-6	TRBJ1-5	CASSRYARGPDQPQHF	TGTGCCAGCAGCAGGTACGCCAGGGGGCCTGATCAGCCCCAGCATTTT
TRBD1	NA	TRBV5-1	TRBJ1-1	CASSFIPDREAFF	TGCGCCAGCAGCTTTATCCCGGACAGGGAAGCTTTCTTT
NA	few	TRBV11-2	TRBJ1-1	CASSSPSGGGVTEAFF	TGTGCCAGCAGTTCACCTTCCGGGGGGGGAGTCACTGAAGCTTTCTTT
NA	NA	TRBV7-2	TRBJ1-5	CASSIDRDNQPQHF	TGTGCCAGCAGCATAGACAGAGACAATCAGCCCCAGCATTTT